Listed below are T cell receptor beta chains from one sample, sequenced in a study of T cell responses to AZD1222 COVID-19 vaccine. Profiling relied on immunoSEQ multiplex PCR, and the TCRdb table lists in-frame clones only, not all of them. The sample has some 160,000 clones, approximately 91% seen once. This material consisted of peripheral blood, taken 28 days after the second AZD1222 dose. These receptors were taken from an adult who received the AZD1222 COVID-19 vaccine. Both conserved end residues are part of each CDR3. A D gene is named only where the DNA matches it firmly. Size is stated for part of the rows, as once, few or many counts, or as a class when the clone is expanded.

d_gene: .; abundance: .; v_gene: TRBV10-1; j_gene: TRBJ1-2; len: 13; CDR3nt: TGCGCCAGCAGTGAGTCACCTAACTATGGCTACACCTTC; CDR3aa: CASSESPNYGYTF
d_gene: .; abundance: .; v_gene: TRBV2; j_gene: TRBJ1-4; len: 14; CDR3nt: TGTGCCAGCAGAGAAGGACAGAGGGGCGAAAAACTGTTTTTT; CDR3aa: CASREGQRGEKLFF
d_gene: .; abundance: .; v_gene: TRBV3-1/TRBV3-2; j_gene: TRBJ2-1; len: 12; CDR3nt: TGTGCCAGCAGCCGATTACTGGATGAGCAGTTCTTC; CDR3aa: CASSRLLDEQFF
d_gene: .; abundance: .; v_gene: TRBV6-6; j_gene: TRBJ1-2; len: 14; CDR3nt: TGTGCCAGCAGGGAGGGACACCGTAACTATGGCTACACCTTC; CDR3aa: CASREGHRNYGYTF
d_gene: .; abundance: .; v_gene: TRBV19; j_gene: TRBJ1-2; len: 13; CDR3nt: TGTGCCAGTAGTATAGGCCGGTACTATGGCTACACCTTC; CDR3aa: CASSIGRYYGYTF
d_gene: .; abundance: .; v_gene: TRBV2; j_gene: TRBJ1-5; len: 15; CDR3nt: TGTGCCAGCAGTGAGAGGGGATTAACCAATCAGCCCCAGCATTTT; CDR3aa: CASSERGLTNQPQHF
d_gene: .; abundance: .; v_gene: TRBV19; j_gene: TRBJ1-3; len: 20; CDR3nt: TGTGCCAGTAGTATTTTTGCAGGCACAGGGCATACCAGCTCTGGAAACACCATATATTTT; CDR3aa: CASSIFAGTGHTSSGNTIYF
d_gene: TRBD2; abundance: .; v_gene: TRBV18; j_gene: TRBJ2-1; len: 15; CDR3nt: TGTGCCAGCTCAGGGTCTAGCGGGGATTACAATGAGCAGTTCTTC; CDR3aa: CASSGSSGDYNEQFF
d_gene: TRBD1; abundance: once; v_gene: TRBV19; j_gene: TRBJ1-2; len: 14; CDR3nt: TGTGCCAGTAGTATCCGGGACAGGCCCAGCGGCTACACCTTC; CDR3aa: CASSIRDRPSGYTF
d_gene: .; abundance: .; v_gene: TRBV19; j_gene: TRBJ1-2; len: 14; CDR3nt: TGTGCCAGTAGTAAAAGGACAGCGGTCTATGGCTACACCTTC; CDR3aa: CASSKRTAVYGYTF
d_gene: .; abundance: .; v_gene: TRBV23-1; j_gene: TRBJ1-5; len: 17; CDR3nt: TGCGCCAGCAGTCAATCACCCCCTCAAGGGAGGGATCAGCCCCAGCATTTT; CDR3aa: CASSQSPPQGRDQPQHF
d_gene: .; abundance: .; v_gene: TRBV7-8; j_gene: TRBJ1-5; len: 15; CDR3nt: TGTGCCAGCAGCTTATGGAGCAGGGGCAATCAGCCCCAGCATTTT; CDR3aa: CASSLWSRGNQPQHF
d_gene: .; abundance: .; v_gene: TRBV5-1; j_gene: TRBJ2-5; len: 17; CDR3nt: TGCGCCAGCAGCTTGGCCGGGGAGGCCGCAGGGAAAGAGACCCAGTACTTC; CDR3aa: CASSLAGEAAGKETQYF
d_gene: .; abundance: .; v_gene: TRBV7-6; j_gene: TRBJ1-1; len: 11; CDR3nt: TGTGCCAGCAGCCTCGGCACTGAAGCTTTCTTT; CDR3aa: CASSLGTEAFF
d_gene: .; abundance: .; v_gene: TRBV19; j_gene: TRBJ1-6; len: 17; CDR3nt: TGTGCCAGTAGTATCGTCCGGGGGGCCTCCTATAATTCACCCCTCCACTTT; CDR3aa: CASSIVRGASYNSPLHF
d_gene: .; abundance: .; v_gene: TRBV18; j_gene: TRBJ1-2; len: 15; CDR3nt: TGTGCCAGCTCACCCTTAGACGGAACTAACTATGGCTACACCTTC; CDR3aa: CASSPLDGTNYGYTF
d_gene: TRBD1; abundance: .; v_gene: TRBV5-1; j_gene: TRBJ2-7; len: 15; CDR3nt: TGCGCCAGCAGCGCCCTGGGGACAGGGGTTTATGAGCAGTACTTC; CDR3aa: CASSALGTGVYEQYF
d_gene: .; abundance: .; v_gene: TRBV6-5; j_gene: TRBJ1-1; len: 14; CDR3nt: TGTGCCAGCAGTTACGGACAATTGAACACTGAAGCTTTCTTT; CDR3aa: CASSYGQLNTEAFF
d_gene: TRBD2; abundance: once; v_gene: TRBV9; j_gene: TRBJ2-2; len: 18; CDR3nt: TGTGCCAGCAGCGTAGCGAGCCTAGCGGGAGGAGGCACCGGGGAGCTGTTTTTT; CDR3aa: CASSVASLAGGGTGELFF
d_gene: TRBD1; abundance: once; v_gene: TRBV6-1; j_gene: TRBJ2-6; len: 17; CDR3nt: TGTGCCAGCAGTGCCACAGGGGGACCCTCTGGGGCCAACGTCCTGACTTTC; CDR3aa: CASSATGGPSGANVLTF
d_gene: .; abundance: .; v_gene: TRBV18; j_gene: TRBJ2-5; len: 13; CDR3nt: TGTGCCAGCTCACCGACGGACCAAGAGACCCAGTACTTC; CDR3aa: CASSPTDQETQYF
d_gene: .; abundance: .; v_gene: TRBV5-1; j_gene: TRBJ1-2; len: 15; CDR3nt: TGCGCCAGCAGCTTGGCTCATCCGGTAAACTATGGCTACACCTTC; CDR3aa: CASSLAHPVNYGYTF
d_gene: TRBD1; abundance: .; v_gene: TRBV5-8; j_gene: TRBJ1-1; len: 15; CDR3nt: TGTGCCAGCAGCTTTCGTTGGACAGGGATCACTGAAGCTTTCTTT; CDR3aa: CASSFRWTGITEAFF
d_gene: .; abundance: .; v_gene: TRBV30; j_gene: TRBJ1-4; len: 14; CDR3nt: TGTGCCTGGTATAACAGGAGGATGGAGGAAAAACTGTTTTTT; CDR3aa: CAWYNRRMEEKLFF
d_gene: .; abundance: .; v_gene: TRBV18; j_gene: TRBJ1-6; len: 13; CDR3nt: TGTGCCAGCTCACCAGGGTCGGATTCACCCCTCCACTTT; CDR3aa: CASSPGSDSPLHF
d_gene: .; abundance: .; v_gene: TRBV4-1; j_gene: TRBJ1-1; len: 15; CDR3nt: TGCGCCAGCAGCCAAGTTGGGAGTATGAACACTGAAGCTTTCTTT; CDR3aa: CASSQVGSMNTEAFF
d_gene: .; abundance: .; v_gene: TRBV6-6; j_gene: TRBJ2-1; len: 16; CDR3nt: TGTGCCAGCAGTTTACTGGGGTCCGTCCCCTACAATGAGCAGTTCTTC; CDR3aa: CASSLLGSVPYNEQFF
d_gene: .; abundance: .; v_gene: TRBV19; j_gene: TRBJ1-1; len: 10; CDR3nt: TGTGCCAGTATAGGCACTGAAGCTTTCTTT; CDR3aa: CASIGTEAFF
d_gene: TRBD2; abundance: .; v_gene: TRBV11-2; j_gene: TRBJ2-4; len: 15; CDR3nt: TGTGCCAGCAGCTCCGGACTAGCGGGGGAAAACATTCAGTACTTC; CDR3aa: CASSSGLAGENIQYF
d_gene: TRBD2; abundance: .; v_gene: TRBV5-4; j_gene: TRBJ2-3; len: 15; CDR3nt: TGTGCCAGCAGTTTGACTAGCGGGGGAACCGATACGCAGTATTTT; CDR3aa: CASSLTSGGTDTQYF
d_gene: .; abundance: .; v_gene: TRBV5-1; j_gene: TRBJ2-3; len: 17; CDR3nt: TGCGCCAGCAGCGCCCCCACTGGGGGGGCTAGCACAGATACGCAGTATTTT; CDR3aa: CASSAPTGGASTDTQYF
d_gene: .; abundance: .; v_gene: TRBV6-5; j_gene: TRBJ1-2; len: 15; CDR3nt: TGTGCCAGCAGCCCCGCGGCCTTAGGTCGGTCTGACTACACCTTC; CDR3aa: CASSPAALGRSDYTF
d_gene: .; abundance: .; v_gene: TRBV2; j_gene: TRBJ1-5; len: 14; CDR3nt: TGTGCCAGCACGGCAGGGGAGGGGGGTCAGCCCCAGCATTTT; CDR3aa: CASTAGEGGQPQHF
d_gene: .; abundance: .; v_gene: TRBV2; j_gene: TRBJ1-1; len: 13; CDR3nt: TGTGCCAGCATCGGGGGGCCGGGCGCTGAAGCTTTCTTT; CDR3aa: CASIGGPGAEAFF
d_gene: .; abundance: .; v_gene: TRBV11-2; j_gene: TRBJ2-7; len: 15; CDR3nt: TGTGCCAGCACCATGTTTGGGGGTCGGACCTACGAGCAGTACTTC; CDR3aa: CASTMFGGRTYEQYF
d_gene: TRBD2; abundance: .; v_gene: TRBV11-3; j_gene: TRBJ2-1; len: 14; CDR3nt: TGTGCCAGCAGCTCGGGGGGGACTATCAATGAGCAGTTCTTC; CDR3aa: CASSSGGTINEQFF
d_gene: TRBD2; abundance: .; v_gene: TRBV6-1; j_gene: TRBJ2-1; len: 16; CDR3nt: TGTGCCAGCAGTGCTCTCCCTAGCGGGACCTACAATGAGCAGTTCTTC; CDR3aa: CASSALPSGTYNEQFF
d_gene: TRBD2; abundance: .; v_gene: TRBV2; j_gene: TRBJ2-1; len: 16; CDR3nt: TGTGCCAGCAGCCGGGGACTAGCGGGAAACTACAATGAGCAGTTCTTC; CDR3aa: CASSRGLAGNYNEQFF
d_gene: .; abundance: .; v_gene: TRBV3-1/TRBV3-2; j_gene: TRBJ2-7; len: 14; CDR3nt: TGTGCCAGCAGCCACGGACAGATCTCCTACGAGCAGTACTTC; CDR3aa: CASSHGQISYEQYF
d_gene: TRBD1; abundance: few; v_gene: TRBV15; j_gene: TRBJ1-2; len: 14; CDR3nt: TGTGCCACCAGCTTGCGACAGGGGGCGCCTGGCTACACCTTC; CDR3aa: CATSLRQGAPGYTF
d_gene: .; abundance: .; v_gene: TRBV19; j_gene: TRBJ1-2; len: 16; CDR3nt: TGTGCCAGTAGTATAGCTCGCCCGGGGGTGGCCTGGGGCTACACCTTC; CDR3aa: CASSIARPGVAWGYTF
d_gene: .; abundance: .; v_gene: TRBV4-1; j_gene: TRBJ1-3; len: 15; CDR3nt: TGCGCCAGCAGCCAGGTTTACAGCTCTGGAAACACCATATATTTT; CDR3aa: CASSQVYSSGNTIYF
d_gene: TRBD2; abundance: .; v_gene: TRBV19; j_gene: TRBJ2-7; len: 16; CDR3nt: TGTGCCAGTAGTTCCCGGACTAGCGGGAGCCCCTACGAGCAGTACTTC; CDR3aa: CASSSRTSGSPYEQYF
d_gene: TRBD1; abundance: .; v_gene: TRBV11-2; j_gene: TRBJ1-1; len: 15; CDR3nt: TGTGCCAGCAGCCTCCCCGGGACAGGCTACACTGAAGCTTTCTTT; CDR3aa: CASSLPGTGYTEAFF
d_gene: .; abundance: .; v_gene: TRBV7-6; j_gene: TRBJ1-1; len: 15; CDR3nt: TGTGCCAGCAGCTTAGCCGAAGGGATGAACACTGAAGCTTTCTTT; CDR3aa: CASSLAEGMNTEAFF
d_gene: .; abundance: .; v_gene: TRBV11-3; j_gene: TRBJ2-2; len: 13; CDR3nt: TGTGCCAGCAGCCCCCGGGACACCGGGGAGCTGTTTTTT; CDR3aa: CASSPRDTGELFF
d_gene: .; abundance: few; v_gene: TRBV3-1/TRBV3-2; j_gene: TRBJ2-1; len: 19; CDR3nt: TGTGCCAGCAGCCAAGATCGACTAGGTAGCCGAATGAGCTACAATGAGCAGTTCTTC; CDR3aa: CASSQDRLGSRMSYNEQFF
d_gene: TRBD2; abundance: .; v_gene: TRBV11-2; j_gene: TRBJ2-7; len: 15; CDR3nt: TGTGCCAGCAGCTTAGGACTAGCAGCAGACTACGAGCAGTACTTC; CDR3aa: CASSLGLAADYEQYF
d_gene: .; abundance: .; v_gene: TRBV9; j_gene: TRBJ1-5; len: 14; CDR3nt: TGTGCCAGCAGCGCGGGGGACAACAATCAGCCCCAGCATTTT; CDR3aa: CASSAGDNNQPQHF
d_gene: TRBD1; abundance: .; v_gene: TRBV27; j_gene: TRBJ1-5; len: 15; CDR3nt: TGTGCCAGCAGACCTTTGGACAGGGTCAATCAGCCCCAGCATTTT; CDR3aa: CASRPLDRVNQPQHF
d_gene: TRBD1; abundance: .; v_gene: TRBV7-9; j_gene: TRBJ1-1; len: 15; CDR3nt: TGTGCCAGCAGCCCCTGGGGACAGGGGAACACTGAAGCTTTCTTT; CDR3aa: CASSPWGQGNTEAFF
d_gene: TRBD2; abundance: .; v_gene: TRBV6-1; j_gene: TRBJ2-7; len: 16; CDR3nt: TGTGCCAGCAGTGAAGTTCTGCGGGGGGATACCTACGAGCAGTACTTC; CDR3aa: CASSEVLRGDTYEQYF
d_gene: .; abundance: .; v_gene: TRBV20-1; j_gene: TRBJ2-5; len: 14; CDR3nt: TGCAGTGCTAGTGGTAGGGGCCTGCGGGAGACCCAGTACTTC; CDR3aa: CSASGRGLRETQYF